The 20 T cell receptor beta chains listed next were all sequenced from one sample in a study of shared clonotypes between healthy human individuals. Profiled with immunoSEQ multiplex PCR; TCRdb holds only in-frame clones, not every one. The table shows 850,000 to 1,200,000 clones, with about 77% occurring only once. The sequenced material came from memory CD4+ T cells sorted from blood. Subset meaning: CD45RA-negative fraction. The source is a man aged 18 to 35 in good health.

As concerns this clone: A junction end diverges from the germline sequence, so it may reflect a read error. This chain links TRBV7-7 with TRBJ2-3; 9 bases fit TRBD2. The CDR3 loop spans 15 amino acids. Germline CDR1 is SSHAT and CDR2 is FNYEAQ (reference sequence). The CDR3 DNA follows: TGTGCTAGCAGCCTTAGCGGGGGTCACACAGATACGCAGTATTTT. The encoded protein is CASSLSGGHTDTQYF.

The chain recombines TRBV11-2 with TRBJ1-5, with D uncertain. V dropped 5 bases and J dropped 0 bases, with 14 bases sitting between them. The germline V gene has CDR1 SGHAT and CDR2 FQNNGV. The CDR3 is 16 residues long. CDR3 amino acids: CASSVGGSFSNQPQHF. The DNA of the CDR3 is TGTGCCAGCAGCGTCGGCGGGTCCTTTAGCAATCAGCCCCAGCATTTT. Complete variable domain (other parts from reference TRBV11-2 and TRBJ1-5): EAGVAQSPRYKIIEKRQSVAFWCNPISGHATLYWYQQILGQGPKLLIQFQNNGVVDDSQLPKDRFSAERLKGVDSTLKIQPAKLEDSAVYLCASSVGGSFSNQPQHFGDGTRLSIL.

This chain connects TRBV5-1 to TRBJ1-2; D possibly corresponds to TRBD1 (6 bases). V lost 7 bases and J 0 bases, leaving 13 bases between the germline ends. Per germline, CDR1 SGHRS and CDR2 YFSETQ. The CDR3 is 14 amino acids. CDR3 residues: CASAFTGSNYGYTF. CDR3 DNA sequence: TGCGCCAGCGCTTTTACAGGGTCTAACTATGGCTACACCTTC.

The chain is built from TRBV28 and TRBJ2-2; D might be TRBD1 (5 bases). V shed 7 bases and J shed 0 bases, with 15 bases lying between them. The CDR3 extends over 16 amino acids. In germline, CDR1 is MDHEN, CDR2 SYDVKM. The chain's CDR3 is CASIGAPSANTGELFF. In DNA form, the CDR3 reads TGTGCCAGCATTGGGGCTCCTTCAGCGAACACCGGGGAGCTGTTTTTT.

The rearrangement links TRBV27 to TRBJ1-4, with unresolved D. The CDR3 loop spans 16 amino acids. The germline V gene encodes CDR1 MNHEY and CDR2 SMNVEV (reference sequence). V lost 2 bases and J 3 bases, leaving 13 bases between the germline ends. CDR3 amino acids: CASSLTREVANEKLFF. The CDR3 DNA sequence: TGTGCCAGCAGTTTAACTCGGGAGGTGGCTAATGAAAAACTGTTTTTT.

The J gene is TRBJ1-3, the V gene TRBV29-1, with 8 positions matching TRBD1. V gave up 4 bases and J gave up 2 bases; unmatched junction bases: 4. The CDR3 extends over 14 amino acids. Looked up from germline, CDR1 is SQVTM and CDR2 is ANQGSEA. CDR3 bases: TGCAGCGTTGGCTCAGGGGGCGCTGGAAACACCATATATTTT. Amino acids: CSVGSGGAGNTIYF.

The V gene is TRBV10-3, the J gene TRBJ1-2, with D tentatively TRBD1 (5 bases). V lost 7 bases, J lost 2 bases, and 17 bases lay in between. The CDR3 extends over 15 amino acids. Looked up from germline, CDR1 is ENHRY and CDR2 is SYGVKD. The CDR3 sequence is CAITEEGNRNYGYTF. The CDR3 DNA sequence: TGTGCCATCACCGAGGAGGGAAACAGGAACTATGGCTACACCTTC.

V usage is TRBV28 and J usage is TRBJ1-5, with 7 bases matching TRBD1. The CDR3 is 13 residues long. V lost 6 bases, J lost 6 bases, and 5 bases stayed unmatched. The germline V gene has CDR1 MDHEN and CDR2 SYDVKM. The CDR3 loop reads CASRTGSVQPQHF. The CDR3 coding sequence is TGTGCCAGCAGGACAGGGTCGGTTCAGCCCCAGCATTTT.

J is TRBJ2-7 and V is TRBV7-2; D is uncertain. This CDR3 contains 15 residues. CDR1 is SGHTA and CDR2 is FQGNSA in the germline V gene. The germline V and J ends were trimmed by 6 bases and 3 bases, with 18 bases remaining between them. This CDR3 is CASSTYDGRNYEQYF. CDR3 bases: TGTGCCAGCAGTACGTATGACGGTCGGAACTACGAGCAGTACTTC.

Only one count was recorded for this clone. The CDR3 nucleotides are TGTGCCAGCAGCAAAACTAGCGGGACAGACAATGAGCAGTTCTTC. Its translation: CASSKTSGTDNEQFF. The V gene is TRBV7-2, the J gene TRBJ2-1, with 10 bases that match TRBD2. Germline loops: CDR1 SGHTA, CDR2 FQGNSA. V shed 5 bases and J 5 bases; nucleotides not matched to a gene: 6. The CDR3 has 15 amino acids.

The CDR3 loop is CAWGVREIEFF. Written as DNA, the CDR3 is TGTGCCTGGGGGGTGCGGGAGATAGAGTTCTTC. The chain recombines TRBV30 with TRBJ2-1, with TRBD2 identical over 7 bases. After removal of 5 bases from V and 14 bases from J, the junction contained 9 bases not matched to a gene. This CDR3 has 11 amino acids. Germline V gene sequence: CDR1 GTSNPN, CDR2 SVGIG (reference sequence). The whole variable domain, filled in from reference TRBV30 and TRBJ2-1, reads SQTIHQWPATLVQPVGSPLSLECTVEGTSNPNLYWYRQAAGRGLQLLFYSVGIGQISSEVPQNLSASRPQDRQFILSSKKLLLSDSGFYLCAWGVREIEFFGPGTRLTVL.

This chain links TRBV10-3 with TRBJ2-5; TRBD2 aligns across 11 bases. The J segment lost 5 bases and the V segment lost 2 bases, leaving 4 bases of the junction unmatched. Per the germline V gene, CDR1 is ENHRY and CDR2 is SYGVKD. CDR3 length: 15 amino acids. The CDR3 sequence is CAISETVAGGETQYF. DNA of the CDR3: TGTGCCATCAGTGAGACGGTAGCGGGAGGGGAGACCCAGTACTTC.

The genes are TRBV10-3 and TRBJ2-5, with D possibly matching TRBD2 (5 bases). The CDR3 length is 12 residues. V was trimmed by 8 bases and J by 4 bases, leaving 11 bases between them. Looked up from germline, CDR1 is ENHRY and CDR2 is SYGVKD. In DNA form, the CDR3 reads TGTGCCATCTCGACACTAGGAGAGACCCAGTACTTC. Amino acid sequence: CAISTLGETQYF.

This clone has only one observation. The gene calls are TRBV4-1 and TRBJ2-5, with 7 bases fitting TRBD2. V lost 0 bases and J lost 5; bases outside the gene matches: 9. This CDR3 comprises 16 residues. Germline-derived CDR1 and CDR2 are MGHRA and YSYEKL. In DNA, the CDR3 is TGCGCCAGCAGCCAAGATCGGGCGGGAGACGTGGAGACCCAGTACTTC. The encoded protein is CASSQDRAGDVETQYF.

V is TRBV18 and J is TRBJ1-1; no clear D gene. From germline, CDR1 is KGHSH and CDR2 LQKENI. The CDR3 totals 16 residues. Trimming removed 3 bases at V and 0 bases at J, with 14 bases between. The CDR3: CASSPQDGALNTEAFF. Here the CDR3 DNA reads TGTGCCAGCTCACCCCAGGATGGAGCCCTGAACACTGAAGCTTTCTTT.

V gene TRBV7-2 combines with J gene TRBJ2-7, with no clear D. Trimming removed 2 bases at V and 6 bases at J, with 2 bases between. The germline gives CDR1 SGHTA, CDR2 FQGNSA. This CDR3 contains 10 residues. The CDR3 DNA reads as TGTGCCAGCAGCTTATCCGAGCAGTACTTC. This codes for CASSLSEQYF. The variable domain in full, with the rest retrieved from reference TRBV7-2 and TRBJ2-7, is GAGVSQSPSNKVTEKGKDVELRCDPISGHTALYWYRQSLGQGLEFLIYFQGNSAPDKSGLPSDRFSAERTGGSVSTLTIQRTQQEDSAVYLCASSLSEQYFGPGTRLTVT.

V is TRBV6-5 and J is TRBJ2-3, with TRBD2 as a possible D gene (6 bases). This CDR3 spans 15 amino acids. Germline loops: CDR1 MNHEY, CDR2 SVGAGI. The V gene lost 0 bases and the J gene lost 0 bases, with 7 bases spanning the gap. The DNA for the CDR3 is TGTGCCAGCAGTTACTCGACTAGTAGCACAGATACGCAGTATTTT. It specifies CASSYSTSSTDTQYF.

This chain links TRBV6-1 with TRBJ1-2; weak D call: TRBD1 (6 bases). The CDR3 runs to 15 residues. Germline loops: CDR1 MNHNS, CDR2 SASEGT. Deletions cut 1 base from V and 4 bases from J, with 13 bases between. The CDR3, as DNA: TGTGCCAGCAGTGAAGGGGCCGAAGGGGGCTATGGCTACACCTTC. This encodes CASSEGAEGGYGYTF.

The V call is TRBV5-6, the J call TRBJ2-7; D is ambiguous. The CDR3 runs to 13 residues. Germline V gives CDR1 SGHDT, CDR2 YYEEEE. Trimming removed 4 bases at V and 2 bases at J, with 10 bases between. The CDR3 nucleotides read TGTGCCAGCAGCCTCTCGGGCCCCTACGAGCAGTACTTC. Residues: CASSLSGPYEQYF.

The chain carries TRBV14 and TRBJ2-2; 9 bases line up with TRBD2. V was pared by 7 bases and J by 0 bases, with 0 bases of the junction left unmatched. The CDR3 totals 14 residues. Germline-derived CDR1 and CDR2 are SGHDN and FVKESK. The CDR3 here is CASTSGTNTGELFF. In DNA, the CDR3 is TGTGCCAGCACTAGCGGGACGAACACCGGGGAGCTGTTTTTT.